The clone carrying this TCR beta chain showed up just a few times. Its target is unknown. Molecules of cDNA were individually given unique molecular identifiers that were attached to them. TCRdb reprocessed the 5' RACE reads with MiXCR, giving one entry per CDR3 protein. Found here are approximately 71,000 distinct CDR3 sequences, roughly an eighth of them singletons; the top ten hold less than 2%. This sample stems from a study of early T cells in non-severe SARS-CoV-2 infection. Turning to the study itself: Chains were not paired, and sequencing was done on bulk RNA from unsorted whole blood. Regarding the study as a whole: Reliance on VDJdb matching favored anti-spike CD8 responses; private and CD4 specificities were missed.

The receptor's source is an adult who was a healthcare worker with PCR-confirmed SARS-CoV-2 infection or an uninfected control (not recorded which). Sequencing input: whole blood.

The CDR3 region is CSASGGANEQFF. DNA for the CDR3: TGCAGTGCTAGCGGGGGGGCCAATGAGCAGTTCTTC. V and J are TRBV20-1 and TRBJ2-1; 8 positions agree with TRBD2. CDR1 DFQATT and CDR2 SNEGSKA come from the germline V gene (reference sequence). The junction had 1 base not matched to a gene; V was cut back by 3 bases and J by 6 bases. CDR3 length equals 12 residues.